Presented here are 12 T cell receptor beta chains from one specimen sequenced in a study of cytomegalovirus exposure and HLA in healthy donors. The PCR used 60 Vbeta and 13 Jbeta primers. Clones were sequenced by immunoSEQ multiplex PCR, and TCRdb holds only the in-frame ones, with some missing. The sample has some 110,000 clones, approximately 80% seen once; the top ten hold over 10%. Sequenced sample: PBMCs. These receptors came from a woman aged 40 to 50 in good health and CMV-seropositive.

This chain uses TRBV7-3 with TRBJ1-1, with a tentative D call TRBD1 (5 bases). Per germline, CDR1 SGHTA and CDR2 FQGTGA. V lost 3 bases and J lost 0, with 11 bases in between. The CDR3 loop spans 15 amino acids. As DNA, the CDR3 is TGTGCCAGCAGCTTGCATGGGGCCTTGAACACTGAAGCTTTCTTT. This sequence encodes CASSLHGALNTEAFF.

This chain connects TRBV5-4 to TRBJ2-7, with 8 bases lining up with TRBD2. Germline trimming cut 0 bases from V and 6 bases from J; bases unmatched to any gene: 8. CDR3 length equals 15 residues. Germline V gene lookup returns CDR1 SGHNT and CDR2 YYREEE (reference sequence). The CDR3 bases are TGTGCCAGCAGCTTGGATGGGCGGGAGGATCGCGAGCAGTACTTC. Protein product: CASSLDGREDREQYF.

The chain joins TRBV5-4 to TRBJ1-4; 8 bases line up with TRBD1. CDR1 is SGHNT, CDR2 YYREEE, per germline (reference sequence). This CDR3 is 15 amino acids long. The J segment lost 3 bases and the V segment lost 3 bases, leaving 4 bases of the junction unmatched. The CDR3 DNA reads TGTGCCAGCAGCTGGCAGGGGGCAGCTAATGAAAAACTGTTTTTT. Translation gives CASSWQGAANEKLFF.

The J gene is TRBJ2-2, the V gene TRBV2; 10 bases line up with TRBD1. From germline, CDR1 is SNHLY and CDR2 FYNNEI. The CDR3 totals 15 residues. Trimming removed 9 bases from V and 6 bases from J; junction bases left unmatched: 10. The DNA of the CDR3 is TGTGCCAGTGAGGGACAGGGGATCCCCTCCGGGGAGCTGTTTTTT. Protein: CASEGQGIPSGELFF. Full variable domain (rest looked up from reference TRBV2 and TRBJ2-2): EPEVTQTPSHQVTQMGQEVILRCVPISNHLYFYWYRQILGQKVEFLVSFYNNEISEKSEIFDDQFSVERPDGSNFTLKIRSTKLEDSAMYFCASEGQGIPSGELFFGEGSRLTVL.

CDR3 residues: CASNSLKGRGGYGYTF. The CDR3 DNA follows: TGTGCCAGCAACTCCTTAAAGGGGAGGGGGGGCTATGGCTACACCTTC. The chain couples TRBV11-2 to TRBJ1-2; tentatively, D is TRBD1 (6 bases). The V end was cut by 7 bases, the J end by 4 bases, with 22 bases between. This CDR3 region has 16 residues. Germline CDR1 SGHAT, CDR2 FQNNGV.

The chain is built from TRBV28 and TRBJ1-2; D gene unclear. In germline, CDR1 is MDHEN, CDR2 SYDVKM. This CDR3 has 13 residues. With 5 bases removed from V and 4 bases from J, the gap between germline ends came to 11 bases. The CDR3 region is CASSTEASYGYTF. CDR3 nucleotides: TGTGCCAGCAGTACAGAAGCCTCCTATGGCTACACCTTC.

This rearrangement joins TRBV10-3 to TRBJ2-6, with D possibly matching TRBD2 (6 bases). CDR3 length equals 16 residues. Deletions cut 2 bases from V and 4 bases from J, with 12 bases between. Germline lookup yields CDR1 ENHRY and CDR2 SYGVKD. This CDR3 is CAISEPTSTGANVLTF. The CDR3 DNA reads as TGTGCCATCAGTGAGCCCACTAGCACCGGGGCCAACGTCCTGACTTTC.

This clone counts as medium-sized. This chain uses TRBV14 with TRBJ2-5; TRBD2 agrees at 9 bases. The CDR3 loop spans 16 amino acids. The germline V gene has CDR1 SGHDN and CDR2 FVKESK. Trimming took 4 bases from V and 5 from J; bases not matched to a gene: 11. CDR3 DNA: TGTGCCAGCAGCCCGTTTGCGGGAGGGCCTTTGGAGACCCAGTACTTC. Protein sequence: CASSPFAGGPLETQYF.

The rearrangement joins TRBV5-6 to TRBJ2-5; a weak D match, TRBD2 (7 bases). CDR3 length: 15 residues. In germline, CDR1 is SGHDT, CDR2 YYEEEE. The V end was cut by 2 bases, the J end by 5 bases, with 16 bases between. The CDR3, as DNA: TGTGCCAGCAGCTTTAGCGGGCAGGGGAGGGAGACCCAGTACTTC. Protein: CASSFSGQGRETQYF.

The V and J genes are TRBV2 and TRBJ2-3; TRBD2 matches 13 bases. CDR1 is SNHLY and CDR2 is FYNNEI in the germline V gene. Trimming removed 5 bases from V and 5 bases from J; junction bases left unmatched: 4. The CDR3 runs to 15 residues. CDR3 coding DNA: TGTGCCAGCAGTCGACTAGCGGGAGGTATAGATACGCAGTATTTT. Translated: CASSRLAGGIDTQYF.

The V call is TRBV4-2, the J call TRBJ2-3; no definite D call. The germline V gene has CDR1 LGHNA and CDR2 YNFKEQ. The CDR3 extends over 18 amino acids. Trimming took off 1 base at V and 1 base at J, with 18 bases between the two ends. CDR3 sequence reads: CASSQGLGFRPGTDTQYF. Here the CDR3 DNA reads TGTGCCAGCAGCCAAGGGCTCGGGTTCCGACCCGGCACAGATACGCAGTATTTT.

This clone appeared a few times. The V call is TRBV19, the J call TRBJ2-7; TRBD1 agrees at 7 bases. V shed 9 bases, J shed 3 bases, and the junction held 5 bases outside the gene matches. This CDR3 is built from 12 residues. The germline V gene encodes CDR1 LNHDA and CDR2 SQIVND (reference sequence). The CDR3 region is CASQGQNYEQYF. As DNA, the CDR3 is TGTGCCAGCCAGGGACAGAACTACGAGCAGTACTTC.